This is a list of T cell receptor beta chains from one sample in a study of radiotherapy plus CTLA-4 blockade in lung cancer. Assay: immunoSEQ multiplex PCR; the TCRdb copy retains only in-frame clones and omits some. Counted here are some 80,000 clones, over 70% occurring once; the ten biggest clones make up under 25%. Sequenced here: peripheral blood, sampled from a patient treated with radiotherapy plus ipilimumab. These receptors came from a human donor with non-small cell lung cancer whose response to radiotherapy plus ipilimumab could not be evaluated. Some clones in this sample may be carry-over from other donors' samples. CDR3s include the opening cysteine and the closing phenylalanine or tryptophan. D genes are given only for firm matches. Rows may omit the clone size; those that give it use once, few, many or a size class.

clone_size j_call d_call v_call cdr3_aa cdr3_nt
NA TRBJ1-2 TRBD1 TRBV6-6 CASRSRDRDYGYTF TGTGCCAGCAGATCCCGCGACAGGGACTATGGCTACACCTTC
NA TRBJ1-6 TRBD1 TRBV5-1 CASSHGTGNNSPLHF TGCGCCAGCAGCCACGGGACAGGCAATAATTCACCCCTCCACTTT
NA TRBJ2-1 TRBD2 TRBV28 CASSTLAEEYNEQFF TGTGCCAGCAGTACACTAGCGGAGGAGTACAATGAGCAGTTCTTC
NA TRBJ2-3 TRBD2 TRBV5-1 CASSFGRGGTDTQYF TGCGCCAGCAGCTTTGGGCGGGGGGGCACAGATACGCAGTATTTT
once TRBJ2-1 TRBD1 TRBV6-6 CASSSGQGVFGEQFF TGTGCCAGCAGTTCCGGACAGGGGGTGTTCGGTGAGCAGTTCTTC
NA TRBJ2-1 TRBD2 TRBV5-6 CASSQLWGTSGRAYNEQFF TGTGCCAGCAGCCAGCTGTGGGGGACTAGCGGGAGAGCTTACAATGAGCAGTTCTTC
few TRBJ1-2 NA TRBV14 CASSQVGPTVGYTF TGTGCCAGCAGCCAAGTTGGGCCTACGGTCGGCTACACCTTC
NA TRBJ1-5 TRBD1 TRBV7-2 CASSYGQVNNQPQHF TGTGCCAGCAGCTACGGACAGGTCAACAATCAGCCCCAGCATTTT
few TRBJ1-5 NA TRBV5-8 CASSLPGQRVPQHF TGTGCCAGCAGCTTGCCGGGACAAAGGGTCCCCCAGCATTTT
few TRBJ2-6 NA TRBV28 CASRRITGSWGGANVLTF TGTGCCAGCAGACGAATTACAGGGTCCTGGGGTGGGGCCAACGTCCTGACTTTC
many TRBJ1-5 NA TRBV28 CATRGYSNQPQHF TGTGCCACACGGGGTTATAGCAATCAGCCCCAGCATTTT
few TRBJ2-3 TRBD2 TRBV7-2 CASSFLTSGGRTDTQYF TGTGCCAGCAGCTTTCTGACTAGCGGGGGCCGCACAGATACGCAGTATTTT
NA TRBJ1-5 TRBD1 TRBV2 CASRAGGSNQPQHF TGTGCCAGCAGAGCAGGGGGTAGCAATCAGCCCCAGCATTTT
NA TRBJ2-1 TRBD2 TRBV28 CASSLGGGGYNEQFF TGTGCCAGCAGTTTGGGCGGGGGTGGCTACAATGAGCAGTTCTTC
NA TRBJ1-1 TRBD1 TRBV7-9 CASSPQTGANTEAFF TGTGCCAGCAGCCCCCAGACAGGGGCCAACACTGAAGCTTTCTTT
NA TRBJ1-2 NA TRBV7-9 CAGSPRRGGYYGYTF TGTGCCGGCAGCCCCCGACGAGGGGGTTACTATGGCTACACCTTC
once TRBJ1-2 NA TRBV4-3 CASSQDRWGGAYGYTF TGCGCCAGCAGCCAAGATCGGTGGGGAGGGGCGTATGGCTACACCTTC
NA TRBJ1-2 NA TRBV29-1 CSVDNGGRGYTF TGCAGCGTTGATAACGGGGGTCGGGGCTACACCTTC
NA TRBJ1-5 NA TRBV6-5 CATRPLGWNQPQHF TGTGCCACCAGGCCCCTGGGCTGGAATCAGCCCCAGCATTTT
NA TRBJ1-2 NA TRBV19 CASSIFGGGGYTF TGTGCCAGTAGTATTTTCGGGGGAGGTGGCTACACCTTC